The T cell receptor beta chain under discussion was sequenced for a study of early T cells in non-severe SARS-CoV-2 infection. This CDR3 comprises 12 residues. J lost 7 bases, V lost 6 bases, and 4 bases had no gene match. In germline, CDR1 is MNHNY, CDR2 SVGAGI (reference sequence). This clonotype was seen at least ten times. TCRdb re-derived calls from the 5' RACE reads in MiXCR, one entry per CDR3 protein. Of 35,000 to 45,000 distinct CDR3 sequences listed, 5% to 6.5% are singletons. The chain has TRBV6-6 and TRBJ2-7, with TRBD1 matching over 9 bases. Sample: whole blood, taken at baseline. This sequence was found in an adult who was a healthcare worker with PCR-confirmed SARS-CoV-2 infection or an uninfected control (not recorded which). The chain's CDR3 is CASRGTGMEQYF. CDR3 DNA sequence: TGTGCCAGCAGGGGGACAGGGATGGAGCAGTACTTC.